This TCR beta chain emerged from a study of blood T cell repertoires in COVID-19 (dated by TCRdb to 2019 to 2021). Some background on the complete study: Samples from collaborators originated in the United States, Italy and Spain and spanned both the acute and convalescent phases of COVID-19. A de-identified subject ID, COVID-19 status, age in years and sex were almost always included in the sample metadata. Samples came from the ongoing ImmuneRACE study (first 160 participants) plus 1,254 subjects from 6 global collaborators. Where available, HLA class I and class II types were obtained from metadata supplied by the sample provider rather than from assay-based typing. Deeply sampled blood TCRbeta repertoires from subjects exposed to, actively infected with, or recovered from COVID-19 were included in the dataset. The prospective study material was composed of cDNA or gDNA derived from T cells, B-cell-depleted T cells, or PBMCs. The repertoires were made available in a free public database intended to serve as a resource for research on the immune response to SARS-CoV-2. The study at large found these results: Clinical and demographic metadata were provided uncurated, with the amount varying by source and participant.

TCRbeta CDR3 regions were amplified from genomic DNA by means of the immunoSEQ Assay, a bias-controlled multiplex PCR. In the authors' own workflow: Nucleated cell counts per sample were estimated from amplification of reference gene primers within the assay. To quantify the absolute abundance of each unique TCRbeta CDR3 rearrangement, sequence reads were collapsed and filtered. For each sample, productive Simpson clonality was calculated as the square root of Simpson's diversity index across productive rearrangements. TCRdb re-hosts the immuneACCESS table, in-frame sequences only. Its copies lack some clones; in the studies checked, an unresolved V gene accounts for under half of them, and the cause for the rest is not known. The V and J calls and the clone size are those of that table, but D and trimming were determined from the DNA. The sample profile shows around 190,000 clones; roughly 82% of them were found once. The ten top clones hold about 13% of the sample.

About this clone: The antigen this receptor binds is unknown. No per-base quality is available; no much larger clone lies one base away.

Whole blood was collected in K2EDTA tubes by collaborating institutions according to the institutions' own protocols. Collaborator samples were shipped for TCRbeta analysis as frozen whole blood, isolated PBMCs, or DNA extracted from either sample type. The sample was peripheral blood. The receptor was derived from a human donor in a cohort sampled during active COVID-19.

The DNA reads TGTGCCAGCGGGAGAACTTATAGCAATCAGCCCCAGCATTTT. This translates into CASGRTYSNQPQHF. The chain links TRBV2 with TRBJ1-5, with no D gene named confidently. CDR1 and CDR2, per the germline V gene, are SNHLY and FYNNEI. Taken from cysteine to phenylalanine, the CDR3 has 14 residues. Of all the DNA, just the CDR3 is kept, 42 bases in frame from base 1. V and J are truncated by 8 bases and 0 bases respectively, leaving an intervening sequence of 11 bases.